A single sample is the source of the 31 T cell receptor beta chains below, sequenced in a study of type 1 regulatory T cells. No antigen has been assigned to these receptors. MiXCR, run by TCRdb on the reads, gives a single entry per CDR3 protein. The profile covers about 24,000 distinct CDR3 sequences, with around 70% appearing a single time and approximately 14% taken by the ten largest. The sequenced material came from cultured T cells, either the whole culture or a sorted T cell fraction (not recorded which). Stated subset: Tr1-enriched cell product generated in vitro against host alloantigens. These receptors were collected from a human donor in good health.

CDR3 bases: TGTGCCAGCAGCCAAGCGGCAGGCGGGCGGACAGATACGCAGTATTTT. Its translation is CASSQAAGGRTDTQYF. The chain employs TRBV3-1 and TRBJ2-3; D might be TRBD2 (5 bases). Germline CDR1 and CDR2: LGHDT and YNNKEL (reference sequence). The CDR3 has 16 residues. The V gene lost 1 base and the J gene lost 3 bases, with 14 bases spanning the gap.

The gene calls are TRBV29-1 and TRBJ1-2; the D gene is possibly TRBD1 (5 bases). CDR3 length: 14 residues. Germline CDR1 reads SQVTM; CDR2 reads ANQGSEA. Trimming left V 4 bases short and J 7 bases short, with 19 bases between. The CDR3 loop reads CSVVQGSILSGYTF. The CDR3 DNA sequence: TGCAGCGTTGTTCAGGGCAGCATCCTCTCTGGCTACACCTTC.

The rearrangement uses TRBV28 and TRBJ2-6; 8 bases are shared with TRBD1. This CDR3 spans 15 amino acids. V gave up 6 bases and J gave up 3 bases; unmatched junction bases: 4. CDR1 and CDR2 (germline): MDHEN, SYDVKM. As DNA, the CDR3 is TGTGCCAGCAGCAGCAGGGGGCGTGGGGCCAACGTCCTGACTTTC. Protein: CASSSRGRGANVLTF.

This clonotype was detected only once. The V gene is TRBV20-1, the J gene TRBJ1-2; maybe TRBD1 (6 bases). CDR1 is DFQATT, CDR2 SNEGSKA, per germline (reference sequence). The CDR3 runs 13 residues. Trimming shortened V by 3 bases and J by 2 bases, and 10 bases separated the two germline ends. The CDR3 coding sequence is TGCAGTGCTAGTGATGACAGGAACTATGGCTACACCTTC. It yields the protein CSASDDRNYGYTF.

This chain uses TRBV6-5 with TRBJ1-1, with D perhaps matching TRBD1 (6 bases). Per germline, CDR1 MNHEY and CDR2 SVGAGI. The CDR3 runs to 15 residues. Trimming left V 4 bases short and J 4 bases short, with 16 bases between. The CDR3: CASSSSRGQSTEAFF. Written as DNA, the CDR3 is TGTGCCAGCAGTTCTTCCCGGGGGCAAAGCACTGAAGCTTTCTTT.

The chain couples TRBV4-1 to TRBJ1-1; 8 bases line up with TRBD1. The CDR3 length is 15 residues. V lost 4 bases to trimming and J lost 4 bases; unmatched junction nucleotides: 8. The V gene's germline CDR1 is MGHRA and CDR2 YSYEKL. Written as DNA, the CDR3 is TGCGCCAGCAGCCCCGGACAGGGAGTAGGCACTGAAGCTTTCTTT. Residues: CASSPGQGVGTEAFF.

This chain links TRBV5-1 with TRBJ1-6, with 7 nucleotides matching TRBD1. V lost 0 bases, J lost 6 bases, and 0 bases stayed unmatched. The CDR3 length is 14 residues. Germline V gives CDR1 SGHRS, CDR2 YFSETQ. The CDR3 protein is CASSLEGANSPLHF. The CDR3 nucleotides are TGCGCCAGCAGCTTGGAGGGGGCTAATTCACCCCTCCACTTT.

This clonotype was seen more than once but under ten times. The rearrangement joins TRBV5-1 to TRBJ2-1, with 7 nucleotides matching TRBD2. Germline values: CDR1 SGHRS, CDR2 YFSETQ. Germline trimming cut 4 bases from V and 6 bases from J; bases unmatched to any gene: 10. The CDR3 loop spans 15 amino acids. As DNA, the CDR3 is TGCGCCAGCAGCACCGTACTAAGCGGGGCCAATGAGCAGTTCTTC. It is translated as CASSTVLSGANEQFF.

The chain couples TRBV20-1 to TRBJ2-1, with a possible D match to TRBD2 (5 bases). The V end was cut by 5 bases, the J end by 4 bases, with 15 bases between. The germline CDR1 and CDR2 sequences are DFQATT and SNEGSKA (reference sequence). The CDR3 length is 14 residues. CDR3 loop: CSARPDLPYNEQFF. CDR3 nucleotides: TGCAGTGCTCGACCGGACTTGCCATACAATGAGCAGTTCTTC.

The chain carries TRBV7-2 and TRBJ2-1; no clear D gene. The V gene's germline CDR1 is SGHTA and CDR2 FQGNSA. This CDR3 has 13 amino acids. V dropped 6 bases and J dropped 2 bases, with 8 bases sitting between them. The CDR3 loop reads CASRTGPYNEQFF. CDR3 nucleotide sequence: TGTGCCAGCAGGACGGGCCCCTACAATGAGCAGTTCTTC.

This clonotype was recorded only once. The J gene is TRBJ1-1, the V gene TRBV18; D remains unclear. CDR1 and CDR2 (germline): KGHSH, LQKENI. CDR3 length: 15 residues. V lost 3 bases and J lost 7, with 18 bases in between. The CDR3 is CASSPAGGQQGEAFF. CDR3 DNA: TGTGCCAGCTCACCCGCGGGTGGGCAGCAAGGTGAAGCTTTCTTT. The full variable domain, rest sourced from reference TRBV18 and TRBJ1-1, is NAGVMQNPRHLVRRRGQEARLRCSPMKGHSHVYWYRQLPEEGLKFMVYLQKENIIDESGMPKERFSAEFPKEGPSILRIQQVVRGDSAAYFCASSPAGGQQGEAFFGQGTRLTVV.

The rearrangement uses TRBV5-4 and TRBJ2-1, with unresolved D. Germline CDR1 reads SGHNT; CDR2 reads YYREEE (reference sequence). The CDR3 has 13 residues. V was shortened by 4 bases and J by 6 bases, with 11 bases between the two germline ends. CDR3 region: CASSPARSNEQFF. The CDR3 DNA is TGTGCCAGCAGCCCTGCCAGGTCCAATGAGCAGTTCTTC.

The chain uses TRBV5-1 and TRBJ2-1; 14 bases match TRBD2. The CDR3 contains 15 residues. J lost 8 bases, V lost 2 bases, and 3 bases had no gene match. Germline V gene sequence: CDR1 SGHRS, CDR2 YFSETQ. In nucleotides, the CDR3 is TGCGCCAGCAGCTTTGGACTAGCGGGGGGAGATGAGCAGTTCTTC. As protein: CASSFGLAGGDEQFF. The full variable domain, rest sourced from reference TRBV5-1 and TRBJ2-1, is KAGVTQTPRYLIKTRGQQVTLSCSPISGHRSVSWYQQTPGQGLQFLFEYFSETQRNKGNFPGRFSGRQFSNSRSEMNVSTLELGDSALYLCASSFGLAGGDEQFFGPGTRLTVL.

The V gene is TRBV5-1, the J gene TRBJ1-2, with D maybe TRBD1 (6 bases). Germline V gene sequence: CDR1 SGHRS, CDR2 YFSETQ. The CDR3 length is 15 residues. V was shortened by 1 base and J by 7 bases, with 17 bases between the two germline ends. This chain's CDR3 is CASSLYPGAVGGYTF. In nucleotides, the CDR3 is TGCGCCAGCAGCTTGTATCCGGGGGCAGTAGGTGGCTACACCTTC. The variable domain in full, with the rest retrieved from reference TRBV5-1 and TRBJ1-2, is KAGVTQTPRYLIKTRGQQVTLSCSPISGHRSVSWYQQTPGQGLQFLFEYFSETQRNKGNFPGRFSGRQFSNSRSEMNVSTLELGDSALYLCASSLYPGAVGGYTFGSGTRLTVV.

V is TRBV7-9 and J is TRBJ1-5; 9 bases line up with TRBD1. V dropped 5 bases and J dropped 4; count of bases not matched to a gene: 9. Germline V gene data show CDR1 as SEHNR and CDR2 as FQNEAQ (reference sequence). The CDR3 is 16 residues long. The CDR3 loop is CASSPLSGTGNQPQHF. The DNA of the CDR3 is TGTGCCAGCAGCCCCCTGTCCGGGACAGGGAATCAGCCCCAGCATTTT.

V usage is TRBV6-6 and J usage is TRBJ1-2; no definite D call. CDR1 and CDR2 (germline): MNHNY, SVGAGI (reference sequence). V was pared by 0 bases and J by 0 bases, with 8 bases between. The CDR3 is 15 residues long. In DNA form, the CDR3 reads TGTGCCAGCAGTTACTCGGGCAGTGCTAACTATGGCTACACCTTC. As protein: CASSYSGSANYGYTF.

In its sample, this clonotype was seen a few times. The chain couples TRBV12-3 or TRBV12-4 to TRBJ2-3; D is undetermined. The CDR3 loop spans 12 amino acids. Between the trimmed V and J ends, which lost 5 bases and 9 bases, there was a span of 12 bases. CDR3 coding DNA: TGTGCCAGCAGTCGGACCAGAGTGACGCAGTATTTT. Translated: CASSRTRVTQYF.

The chain couples TRBV28 to TRBJ2-7; 8 nucleotides agree with TRBD1. Germline CDR1 is MDHEN and CDR2 is SYDVKM. CDR3 length equals 16 residues. The trim removed 4 bases at V and 2 bases at J, leaving 10 bases unmatched. In DNA form, the CDR3 reads TGTGCCAGCAGTTGGTACAGGGGGACCTTAACCTACGAGCAGTACTTC. Its translation: CASSWYRGTLTYEQYF. The variable domain in full, with the rest retrieved from reference TRBV28 and TRBJ2-7, is DVKVTQSSRYLVKRTGEKVFLECVQDMDHENMFWYRQDPGLGLRLIYFSYDVKMKEKGDIPEGYSVSREKKERFSLILESASTNQTSMYLCASSWYRGTLTYEQYFGPGTRLTVT.

V and J are TRBV6-5 and TRBJ2-1; D gene unclear. The CDR3 spans 16 residues. Trimming stripped 1 base from V and 4 bases from J, with 14 bases between. Germline lookup yields CDR1 MNHEY and CDR2 SVGAGI. The DNA of the CDR3 is TGTGCCAGCAGTTACTATGCCCGTCAAGGGTACAATGAGCAGTTCTTC. Translation: CASSYYARQGYNEQFF.

The chain joins TRBV20-1 to TRBJ2-1, with 8 bases fitting TRBD2. V shed 6 bases and J 9 bases; nucleotides not matched to a gene: 10. The germline CDR1 and CDR2 sequences are DFQATT and SNEGSKA (reference sequence). CDR3 length: 13 amino acids. CDR3 bases: TGCAGTGCCCACGGCCGGGGGGGCAGTGAGCAGTTCTTC. Residues: CSAHGRGGSEQFF.

This sequence joins TRBV5-1 and TRBJ1-3; D is ambiguous. The germline V and J ends were trimmed by 0 bases and 4 bases, with 11 bases remaining between them. The CDR3 sequence is 15 residues long. Germline lookup yields CDR1 SGHRS and CDR2 YFSETQ. DNA for the CDR3: TGCGCCAGCAGCTTGGCCGTCGGGCAGGGAAACACCATATATTTT. Translating gives CASSLAVGQGNTIYF.

The V gene is TRBV29-1, the J gene TRBJ2-1, with 9 nucleotides matching TRBD2. The CDR3 runs to 14 residues. Germline V CDR1 and CDR2: SQVTM, ANQGSEA. V shed 4 bases, J shed 6 bases, and the junction held 7 bases outside the gene matches. The chain's CDR3 is CSVVARLAVNEQFF. CDR3 bases: TGCAGCGTTGTGGCGAGACTAGCGGTCAATGAGCAGTTCTTC.

V usage is TRBV5-4 and J usage is TRBJ2-3, with D uncertain. Trimming removed 4 bases at V and 4 bases at J, with 10 bases between. This CDR3 is built from 13 residues. Germline lookup yields CDR1 SGHNT and CDR2 YYREEE (reference sequence). CDR3 nucleotides: TGTGCCAGCAGCCAACCTGGGGCAGATACGCAGTATTTT. Amino acids: CASSQPGADTQYF.

The chain recombines TRBV20-1 with TRBJ2-3, with 8 bases matching TRBD2. CDR1 and CDR2 (germline): DFQATT, SNEGSKA (reference sequence). The trim removed 6 bases at V and 10 bases at J, leaving 6 bases unmatched. The CDR3 runs to 11 residues. CDR3 nucleotides: TGCAGTGCCCCACTTAGCGGGGCGCAGTATTTT. It translates to CSAPLSGAQYF.

This clonotype was counted between two and nine times. CDR3 in amino acids: CSARDNGAVRGAPLFF. CDR3 DNA: TGCAGTGCTAGAGATAACGGGGCAGTGCGGGGGGCCCCCCTGTTCTTC. The genes are TRBV20-1 and TRBJ2-1; 8 positions agree with TRBD2. V was clipped by 0 bases and J by 15 bases; unmatched bases: 19. Germline CDR1 and CDR2: DFQATT and SNEGSKA (reference sequence). The CDR3 has 16 residues.

The CDR3 DNA reads as TGTGCCAGCTCACCGAACGCGGATAGCACAGATACGCAGTATTTT. It yields the protein CASSPNADSTDTQYF. The rearrangement links TRBV18 to TRBJ2-3; D uncertain. CDR1 is KGHSH and CDR2 is LQKENI in the germline V gene. The CDR3 is 15 amino acids. The V end was cut by 3 bases, the J end by 0 bases, with 10 bases between.

The V call is TRBV6-2 or TRBV6-3, the J call TRBJ1-1; a possible D gene is TRBD1 (6 bases). CDR3 length equals 15 residues. Trimming took 3 bases from V and 5 from J, leaving 16 bases between them. The germline V gene encodes CDR1 MNHEY and CDR2 SVGEGT. The CDR3 region is CASSYHTGRSTEAFF. The CDR3 DNA reads as TGTGCCAGCAGTTATCACACAGGGAGGTCGACTGAAGCTTTCTTT.

The chain is built from TRBV6-1 and TRBJ1-2; unclear D gene. The V end was cut by 6 bases, the J end by 5 bases, with 16 bases between. The V gene's germline CDR1 is MNHNS and CDR2 SASEGT. The CDR3 loop spans 14 amino acids. The CDR3 sequence: CASSNRARQYGYTF. The CDR3 DNA follows: TGTGCCAGCAGCAACCGGGCCCGACAATATGGCTACACCTTC.

The genes are TRBV11-2 and TRBJ2-2, with no clear D. Germline values: CDR1 SGHAT, CDR2 FQNNGV. Trimming removed 0 bases at V and 6 bases at J, with 8 bases between. The CDR3 totals 14 residues. As DNA, the CDR3 is TGTGCCAGCAGCTTAGATCCCCCCGCCGGGGAGCTGTTTTTT. Its protein product is CASSLDPPAGELFF.

The chain combines TRBV5-1 with TRBJ2-5; D may be TRBD1 (6 bases). Trimming shortened V by 4 bases and J by 3 bases, and 13 bases separated the two germline ends. The CDR3 loop spans 14 amino acids. Germline-derived CDR1 and CDR2 are SGHRS and YFSETQ. The CDR3 is CASSPGTTKETQYF. The CDR3 DNA reads TGCGCCAGCAGCCCCGGGACAACCAAAGAGACCCAGTACTTC.

The chain carries TRBV7-8 and TRBJ1-4, with D perhaps TRBD1 (5 bases). In germline, CDR1 is SGHVS, CDR2 FQNEAQ. The CDR3 is 14 amino acids. V was cut by 3 bases and J by 6 bases, with 11 bases left in between. Here the CDR3 reads CASSFDSGHEKLFF. In DNA, the CDR3 is TGTGCCAGCAGCTTCGACAGCGGGCATGAAAAACTGTTTTTT.